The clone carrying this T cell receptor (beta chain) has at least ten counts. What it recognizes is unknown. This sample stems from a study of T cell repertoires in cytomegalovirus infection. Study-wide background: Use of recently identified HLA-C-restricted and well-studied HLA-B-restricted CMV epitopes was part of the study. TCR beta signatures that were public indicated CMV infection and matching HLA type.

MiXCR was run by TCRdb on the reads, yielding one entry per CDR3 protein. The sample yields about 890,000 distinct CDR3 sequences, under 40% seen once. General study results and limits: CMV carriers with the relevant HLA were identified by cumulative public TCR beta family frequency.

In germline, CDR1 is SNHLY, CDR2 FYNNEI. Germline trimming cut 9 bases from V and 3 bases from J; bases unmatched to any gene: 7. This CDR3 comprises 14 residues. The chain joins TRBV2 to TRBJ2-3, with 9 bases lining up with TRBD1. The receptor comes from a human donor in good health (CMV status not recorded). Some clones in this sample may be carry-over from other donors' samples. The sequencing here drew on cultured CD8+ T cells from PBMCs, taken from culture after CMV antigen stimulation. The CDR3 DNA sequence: TGTGCCAGAACAGGGGGCCTTCTTACAGATACGCAGTATTTT. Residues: CARTGGLLTDTQYF.